This T cell receptor (beta chain) was profiled in a study of blood T cell repertoires in COVID-19. Whole-study context: COVID-19 samples from acute and convalescent phases originated in the United States, Italy and Spain. Sources were T cells, B-cell-depleted T cells, or PBMCs; the material itself was cDNA or gDNA.

This clone was detected once. Authors' analysis steps: Scientists estimated how many nucleated cells there were by amplifying reference gene primers. Only in-frame clones appear in the TCRdb table, and some are missing; sequencing was by immunoSEQ multiplex PCR. That table furnishes V, J and clone size, whereas the DNA furnished D and trimming. This table has 150,000 to 200,000 clones, approximately 83% appearing once. This receptor was obtained from a man aged 55-75 years with acute or convalescent COVID-19. Sequences were obtained from peripheral blood.

CDR3 residues: CASSLAQQGLNEQFF. In DNA, the CDR3 is TGTGCCAGCAGCTTAGCGCAACAGGGCCTTAATGAGCAGTTCTTC. The V gene is TRBV11-3, the J gene TRBJ2-1; the D gene is possibly TRBD1 (6 bases). CDR1 and CDR2 (germline): SGHNT, YENEEA. V was cut by 1 base and J by 7 bases, with 14 bases left in between. This CDR3 is 15 amino acids long.